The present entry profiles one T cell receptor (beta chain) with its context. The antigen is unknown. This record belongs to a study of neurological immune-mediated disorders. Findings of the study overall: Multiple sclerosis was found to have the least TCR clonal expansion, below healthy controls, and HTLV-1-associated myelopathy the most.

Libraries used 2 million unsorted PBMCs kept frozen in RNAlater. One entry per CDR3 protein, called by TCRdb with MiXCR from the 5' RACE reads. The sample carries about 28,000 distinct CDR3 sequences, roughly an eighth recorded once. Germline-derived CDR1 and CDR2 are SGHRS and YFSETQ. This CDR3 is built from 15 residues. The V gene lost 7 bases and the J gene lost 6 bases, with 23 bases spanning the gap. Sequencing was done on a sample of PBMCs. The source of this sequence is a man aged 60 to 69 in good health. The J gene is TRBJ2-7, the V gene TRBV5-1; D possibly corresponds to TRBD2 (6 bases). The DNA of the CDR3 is TGCGCCAGCGACGTGGCGGGATGGGGGACCTCCGAGCAGTACTTC. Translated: CASDVAGWGTSEQYF. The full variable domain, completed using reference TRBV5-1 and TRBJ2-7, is KAGVTQTPRYLIKTRGQQVTLSCSPISGHRSVSWYQQTPGQGLQFLFEYFSETQRNKGNFPGRFSGRQFSNSRSEMNVSTLELGDSALYLCASDVAGWGTSEQYFGPGTRLTVT.